The next 14 T cell receptor beta chains were all read from a single sample in a study of T cells after yellow fever vaccination. TCRdb re-derived calls from the 5' RACE reads in MiXCR, one entry per CDR3 protein. The sample yields roughly 310,000 distinct CDR3 sequences, less than 4.5% seen once. The starting material was PBMCs, obtained on the day of the yellow fever booster vaccination. These receptors all come from a man aged 18-30 years who received the YFV17D yellow fever vaccine.

The rearrangement links TRBV20-1 to TRBJ1-2; D may be TRBD1 (6 bases). The CDR3 extends over 15 amino acids. The germline CDR1 and CDR2 sequences are DFQATT and SNEGSKA (reference sequence). In DNA, the CDR3 is TGCAGCGCTCAGTCAGGGGCAGGCATCCACTATGGCTACACCTTC. Translating it yields CSAQSGAGIHYGYTF.

This clonotype was seen repeatedly, ten times or more. J is TRBJ2-5 and V is TRBV5-1; possibly TRBD2 for D (5 bases). Trimming took off 0 bases at V and 5 bases at J, with 17 bases between the two ends. Looked up from germline, CDR1 is SGHRS and CDR2 is YFSETQ. There are 16 residues in the CDR3. The CDR3: CASSLAGGTTGETQYF. The CDR3 DNA reads TGCGCCAGCAGCTTGGCCGGAGGCACCACGGGGGAGACCCAGTACTTC.

This CDR3 is CASSPREATDTQYF. The CDR3, as DNA: TGTGCCAGCTCACCACGTGAGGCCACAGATACGCAGTATTTT. V gene TRBV18 combines with J gene TRBJ2-3, with no clear D. The CDR3 runs to 14 residues. Trimming pared 1 base from V and 2 bases from J, leaving 7 bases between. Germline V gene lookup returns CDR1 KGHSH and CDR2 LQKENI.

The chain recombines TRBV6-6 with TRBJ2-5, with D hard to call. The CDR3 runs to 14 residues. Trimming pared 5 bases from V and 5 bases from J, leaving 15 bases between. From germline, CDR1 is MNHNY and CDR2 SVGAGI (reference sequence). CDR3 amino acids: CASSADTPTETQYF. In nucleotides, the CDR3 is TGTGCCAGCAGTGCTGACACGCCTACGGAGACCCAGTACTTC.

The rearrangement links TRBV15 to TRBJ2-7; no firm D call. V lost 3 bases to trimming and J lost 0 bases, with 6 bases between them. The CDR3 covers 13 residues. CDR1 and CDR2 from the germline V gene are LNHNV and YYDKDF (reference sequence). CDR3 loop: CATSSPSSYEQYF. The DNA for the CDR3 is TGTGCCACCAGCAGCCCGAGCTCCTACGAGCAGTACTTC.

This clonotype has ten or more counts. The chain joins TRBV20-1 to TRBJ2-6; tentatively, D is TRBD1 (5 bases). In germline, CDR1 is DFQATT, CDR2 SNEGSKA (reference sequence). The V and J ends lost 3 bases and 0 bases respectively, with 9 bases between them. The CDR3 consists of 15 residues. The CDR3 reads CSARGLSSGANVLTF. CDR3 sequence (DNA): TGCAGTGCTAGGGGGCTGAGCTCTGGGGCCAACGTCCTGACTTTC.

This clonotype was recorded many times. This rearrangement joins TRBV12-3 or TRBV12-4 to TRBJ2-5, with D hard to call. The CDR3 covers 15 residues. With 1 base removed from V and 7 bases from J, the gap between germline ends came to 16 bases. This CDR3 is CASSLVSRRWATQYF. In nucleotides, the CDR3 is TGTGCCAGCAGTTTAGTTTCGCGACGATGGGCGACCCAGTACTTC.

This clonotype was seen more than once but under ten times. The rearrangement links TRBV5-5 to TRBJ1-2; D is perhaps TRBD1 (5 bases). This CDR3 contains 15 residues. The V gene lost 4 bases and the J gene lost 1 base, with 14 bases spanning the gap. Germline values: CDR1 SGHKS, CDR2 YYEKEE (reference sequence). CDR3 region: CASSHHKGVNYGYTF. The CDR3 DNA sequence: TGTGCCAGCAGCCATCATAAAGGGGTTAACTATGGCTACACCTTC. The full variable domain, completed using reference TRBV5-5 and TRBJ1-2, is DAGVTQSPTHLIKTRGQQVTLRCSPISGHKSVSWYQQVLGQGPQFIFQYYEKEERGRGNFPDRFSARQFPNYSSELNVNALLLGDSALYLCASSHHKGVNYGYTFGSGTRLTVV.

This clonotype was seen a handful of times. The genes are TRBV5-1 and TRBJ2-5; D is undetermined. The CDR3 is made up of 12 amino acids. Between the trimmed V and J ends, which lost 4 bases and 2 bases, there was a span of 6 bases. Germline CDR1 and CDR2: SGHRS and YFSETQ. CDR3 sequence (DNA): TGCGCCAGCAGCGCCAGTCAAGAGACCCAGTACTTC. This codes for CASSASQETQYF.

This chain uses TRBV3-1 with TRBJ1-1; D is unclear. Between the trimmed V and J ends, which lost 4 bases and 8 bases, there was a span of 23 bases. Germline V gene data show CDR1 as LGHDT and CDR2 as YNNKEL (reference sequence). This CDR3 has 16 amino acids. CDR3 DNA sequence: TGTGCCAGCAGCCCTAAAATAGGAACCGGGCTTCGGGAAGCTTTCTTT. Amino acids: CASSPKIGTGLREAFF.

This clonotype was observed a handful of times. CDR3 residues: CASAPGQALRAQYF. For the CDR3, the DNA is TGTGCCAGCGCCCCGGGACAGGCCCTAAGGGCCCAGTACTTC. V gene TRBV5-5 combines with J gene TRBJ2-5; 8 bases fit TRBD1. The V gene end was trimmed by 7 bases and the J gene end by 9 bases; junction bases not matched to a gene: 14. This CDR3 has 14 amino acids. Looked up from germline, CDR1 is SGHKS and CDR2 is YYEKEE (reference sequence). Variable domain in full (rest from reference TRBV5-5 and TRBJ2-5): DAGVTQSPTHLIKTRGQQVTLRCSPISGHKSVSWYQQVLGQGPQFIFQYYEKEERGRGNFPDRFSARQFPNYSSELNVNALLLGDSALYLCASAPGQALRAQYFGPGTRLLVL.

This clonotype was seen at least ten times. This chain uses TRBV7-3 with TRBJ2-3, with 10 bases matching TRBD2. Trimming removed 5 bases from V and 0 bases from J; junction bases left unmatched: 14. Germline CDR1 SGHTA, CDR2 FQGTGA. The CDR3 contains 19 residues. CDR3 protein: CASSPLVLAGEPSTDTQYF. CDR3 bases: TGTGCCAGCAGCCCCTTGGTGCTAGCGGGGGAGCCTAGCACAGATACGCAGTATTTT.

This clonotype was seen more than once but under ten times. J is TRBJ2-2 and V is TRBV6-2 or TRBV6-3, with unresolved D. CDR1 and CDR2 (germline): MNHEY, SVGEGT. The CDR3 contains 15 residues. Trimming took 5 bases from V and 0 from J, leaving 10 bases between them. As DNA, the CDR3 is TGTGCCAGCAGTCCTGGACGGCCGAACACCGGGGAGCTGTTTTTT. Its translation is CASSPGRPNTGELFF.

In this sample, this clonotype turned up a few times. The chain has TRBV6-2 or TRBV6-3 and TRBJ1-5, with D possibly matching TRBD1 (5 bases). The CDR3 runs to 17 residues. V was shortened by 5 bases and J by 0 bases, with 17 bases between the two germline ends. The germline CDR1 and CDR2 sequences are MNHEY and SVGEGT. The CDR3 loop reads CASSPERGHFSNQPQHF. For the CDR3, the DNA is TGTGCCAGCAGTCCGGAGAGAGGACATTTTAGCAATCAGCCCCAGCATTTT.